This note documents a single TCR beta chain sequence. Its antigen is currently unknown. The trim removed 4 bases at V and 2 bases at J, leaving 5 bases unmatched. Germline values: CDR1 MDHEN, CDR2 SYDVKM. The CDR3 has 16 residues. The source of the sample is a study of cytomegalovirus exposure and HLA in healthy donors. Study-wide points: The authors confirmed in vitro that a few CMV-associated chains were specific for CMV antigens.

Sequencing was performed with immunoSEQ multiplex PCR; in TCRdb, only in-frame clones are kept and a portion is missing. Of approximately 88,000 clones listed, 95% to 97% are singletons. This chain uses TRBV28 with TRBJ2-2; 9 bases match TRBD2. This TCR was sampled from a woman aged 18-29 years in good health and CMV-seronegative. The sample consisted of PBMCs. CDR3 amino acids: CASSSSGAPNTGELFF. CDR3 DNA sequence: TGTGCCAGCAGTTCTAGCGGGGCCCCTAACACCGGGGAGCTGTTTTTT.